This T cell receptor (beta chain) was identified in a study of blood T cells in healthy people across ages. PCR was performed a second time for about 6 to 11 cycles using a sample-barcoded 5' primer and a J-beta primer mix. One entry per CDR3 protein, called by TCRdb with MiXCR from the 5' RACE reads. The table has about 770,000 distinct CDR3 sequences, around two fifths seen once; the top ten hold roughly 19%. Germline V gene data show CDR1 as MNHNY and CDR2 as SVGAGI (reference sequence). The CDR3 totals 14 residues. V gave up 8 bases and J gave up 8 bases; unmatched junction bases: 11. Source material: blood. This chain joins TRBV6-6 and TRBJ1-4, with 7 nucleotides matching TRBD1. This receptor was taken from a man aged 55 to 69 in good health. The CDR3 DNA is TGTGCCAGCTTTTTTGAGGGGGCGCGGGAAAAACTGTTTTTT. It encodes CASFFEGAREKLFF.